This is a list of T cell receptor beta chains from one sample in a study of breast tumors, draining lymph nodes, adjacent tissues. In TCRdb, the multiplex PCR reads were re-called with MiXCR into one record per CDR3 protein. The sample has fewer than 150,000 distinct CDR3 sequences; 21% are singletons. The sample taken for sequencing was axillary lymph node tissue. The receptors originated from a female donor with breast cancer. Some clones in this sample may be carry-over from other donors' samples. Each CDR3 is given with its conserved first and last residue. Fields, in order: V gene, clone size, J gene, D gene, CDR3 protein, CDR3 DNA. A D gene is named only where the DNA matches it firmly. A row's size may be missing; if present it is once, few, many or a size class.

TRBV12-3/TRBV12-4,once,TRBJ1-1,-,CASSKGPGTEAFF,TGTGCCAGCAGCAAGGGGCCGGGTACTGAAGCTTTCTTT
TRBV6-5,-,TRBJ2-3,-,CASSSDRGTDTRYF,TGTGCCAGCAGTTCGGACAGAGGAACAGATACGCGGTATTTT
TRBV12-3/TRBV12-4,many,TRBJ2-2,-,CASSPSRIGGELFF,TGTGCCAGCTCCCCCTCCCGGATTGGGGGGGAGCTGTTTTTT
TRBV28,many,TRBJ1-2,-,CASSLGIRTVYGYTF,TGTGCCAGCAGTTTAGGAATTCGGACAGTTTATGGCTACACCTTC
TRBV28,many,TRBJ2-7,-,CASSSGFYEQYF,TGTGCCAGCAGTTCCGGGTTCTACGAGCAGTACTTC
TRBV15,many,TRBJ2-7,TRBD1,CATSRDKGARNEQYF,TGTGCCACCAGCAGAGATAAGGGGGCGCGGAACGAGCAGTACTTC
TRBV3-1,-,TRBJ2-5,-,CASSQVTGVGGRETQYF,TGTGCCAGCAGCCAAGTGACCGGGGTGGGGGGAAGAGAGACCCAGTACTTC
TRBV20-1,many,TRBJ2-7,TRBD2,CSAGGLAGFSSYEQYF,TGCAGTGCGGGCGGACTAGCGGGTTTCAGCTCCTACGAGCAGTACTTC
TRBV12-3/TRBV12-4,many,TRBJ2-5,-,CASSFGGRETQYF,TGTGCCAGCAGTTTCGGGGGGCGGGAGACCCAGTACTTC
TRBV29-1,many,TRBJ2-3,TRBD2,CSVWTSADTQYF,TGCAGCGTCTGGACTAGCGCAGATACGCAGTATTTT
TRBV2,many,TRBJ2-7,-,CASMRGASYEQYF,TGTGCCAGCATGCGGGGCGCCTCCTACGAGCAGTACTTC